This TCR beta chain was retrieved from a study of blood T cell repertoires in COVID-19. Study background: Acute and convalescent COVID-19 samples came from the United States, Italy and Spain.

Using immunoSEQ multiplex PCR, the repertoire was profiled, and TCRdb retains in-frame clones only, with some absent. The sample carries around 95,000 clones, over 70% recorded once. Germline lookup yields CDR1 SGHTA and CDR2 FQGNSA. The CDR3 totals 15 residues. V was trimmed by 4 bases and J by 5 bases, leaving 18 bases between them. The TCR comes from a woman aged 80 or older with acute or convalescent COVID-19. The material sequenced was peripheral blood. The gene calls are TRBV7-2 and TRBJ2-7; perhaps TRBD1 as D (6 bases). CDR3 DNA sequence: TGTGCCAGCAGCTCCGACAGGTTTTTGATCGACGAGCAGTACGTC. Translation gives CASSSDRFLIDEQYV.